The 21 T cell receptor beta chains given below trace back to one sample, sequenced in a study of blood T cells in healthy people across ages. The use of a sample-barcoded 5' primer and a J-beta primer mix characterized a second PCR of roughly 6 to 12 cycles. TCRdb reprocessed the 5' RACE reads with MiXCR, giving one entry per CDR3 protein. The sample contains around 990,000 distinct CDR3 sequences, 35% to 40% of which appear only once. The sample consisted of blood. The receptors stem from a man between 18 and 35 years old in good health.

J is TRBJ1-4 and V is TRBV29-1; D call uncertain. The V end lost 4 bases, the J end lost 5 bases, and 8 bases lay between the germline ends. Germline loops: CDR1 SQVTM, CDR2 ANQGSEA. The CDR3 has 12 residues. The CDR3 nucleotides read TGCAGCGTTGTGAGCCGGAATGAAAAACTGTTTTTT. It codes for CSVVSRNEKLFF.

This clonotype was observed a few times. The chain carries TRBV28 and TRBJ2-5; the match to TRBD1 covers 9 bases. The length of the CDR3 is 15 residues. The V and J ends lost 3 bases and 4 bases, in that order; junction bases with no gene match: 6. Germline CDR1 is MDHEN and CDR2 is SYDVKM. The CDR3: CASSFTTGGSETQYF. CDR3 DNA: TGTGCCAGCAGTTTCACGACAGGGGGATCAGAGACCCAGTACTTC. Supplemented by reference TRBV28 and TRBJ2-5, the full variable domain reads DVKVTQSSRYLVKRTGEKVFLECVQDMDHENMFWYRQDPGLGLRLIYFSYDVKMKEKGDIPEGYSVSREKKERFSLILESASTNQTSMYLCASSFTTGGSETQYFGPGTRLLVL.

The V call is TRBV5-1, the J call TRBJ2-1; D is unresolved. Germline CDR1 reads SGHRS; CDR2 reads YFSETQ. CDR3 size: 16 residues. Trimming took 2 bases from V and 2 from J, leaving 14 bases between them. The CDR3 bases are TGCGCCAGCAGCTTACGAGGAAGTAGCCCCTACAATGAGCAGTTCTTC. Protein product: CASSLRGSSPYNEQFF.

CDR3 loop: CASSYGDRPVGGYTF. Written as DNA, the CDR3 is TGTGCCAGCAGTTATGGGGACAGGCCCGTGGGAGGCTACACCTTC. This rearrangement joins TRBV6-2 or TRBV6-3 to TRBJ1-2; 8 bases are a match to TRBD1. V dropped 3 bases and J dropped 8; count of bases not matched to a gene: 11. Germline assignment: CDR1 MNHEY and CDR2 SVGEGT. The CDR3 has 15 amino acids.

This chain links TRBV10-3 with TRBJ2-2; D gene uncertain. Germline V gene lookup returns CDR1 ENHRY and CDR2 SYGVKD. Trimming left V 3 bases short and J 0 bases short, with 8 bases between. The CDR3 length is 15 residues. The DNA of the CDR3 is TGTGCCATCAGTGACCTACAGTCGAACACCGGGGAGCTGTTTTTT. This translates into CAISDLQSNTGELFF.

This clonotype has more than one count but fewer than ten. V is TRBV29-1 and J is TRBJ2-7, with D uncertain. Between the trimmed V and J ends, which lost 2 bases and 3 bases, there was a span of 14 bases. The CDR3 extends over 14 amino acids. Germline values: CDR1 SQVTM, CDR2 ANQGSEA. The CDR3 reads CSVEYVGKNYEQYF. The CDR3 nucleotides read TGCAGCGTTGAATATGTGGGCAAAAACTACGAGCAGTACTTC.

The gene calls are TRBV4-2 and TRBJ1-1; unclear D gene. V shed 7 bases and J shed 1 base, with 10 bases lying between them. The length of the CDR3 is 13 residues. Germline V gene data show CDR1 as LGHNA and CDR2 as YNFKEQ. In DNA form, the CDR3 reads TGTGCCAGCAACCCCAGCAGGAACACTGAAGCTTTCTTT. It yields the protein CASNPSRNTEAFF.

About this clonotype: The junction does not match germline at one end; this may be a read error. The chain has TRBV4-3 and TRBJ1-3; D gene uncertain. The CDR3 is 17 amino acids. CDR1 LGHNA and CDR2 YSLEER come from the germline V gene. For the CDR3, the DNA is TGCGCCAGCAGCGCCCGATGGGTGGGTCATCCTGGAAACGCCATATATTTT. Residues: CASSARWVGHPGNAIYF.

This chain uses TRBV20-1 with TRBJ2-7; TRBD2 agrees at 8 bases. The CDR3 is 14 amino acids. J was trimmed by 7 bases and V by 5 bases; bases with no gene match: 13. Germline loops: CDR1 DFQATT, CDR2 SNEGSKA (reference sequence). The CDR3 is CSAPGGPLYNEQYF. In nucleotides, the CDR3 is TGCAGTGCTCCGGGGGGGCCGCTCTACAATGAGCAGTACTTC.

The rearrangement uses TRBV6-2 or TRBV6-3 and TRBJ1-1; no firm D call. The CDR3 has 13 residues. V lost 10 bases and J lost 3, with 15 bases in between. CDR1 MNHEY and CDR2 SVGEGT come from the germline V gene. CDR3 sequence reads: CATGEGPDTEAFF. The CDR3 DNA follows: TGTGCCACCGGCGAAGGGCCGGACACTGAAGCTTTCTTT.

CDR3 region: CASSWAGAYGYTF. Here the CDR3 DNA reads TGTGCCAGCAGTTGGGCAGGGGCCTATGGCTACACCTTC. This chain uses TRBV12-3 or TRBV12-4 with TRBJ1-2, with TRBD1 as a possible D gene (6 bases). This CDR3 contains 13 residues. V shed 4 bases and J shed 4 bases, with 10 bases lying between them.

Concerning this clonotype itself: At one of its ends the junction is not consistent with the germline gene, which may arise from a read error. The J gene is TRBJ1-2, the V gene TRBV10-3, with 9 positions matching TRBD1. The CDR3 spans 14 residues. Per germline, CDR1 ENHRY and CDR2 SYGVKD. CDR3 sequence reads: CAITPGQGNYGYTF. The CDR3 DNA is TGCGCCATCACCCCGGGACAGGGTAACTATGGCTACACCTTC.

This clonotype was seen a handful of times. This chain connects TRBV6-6 to TRBJ1-4; D is uncertain. Germline V gene lookup returns CDR1 MNHNY and CDR2 SVGAGI (reference sequence). Trimming left V 0 bases short and J 6 bases short, with 5 bases between. The CDR3 runs 13 residues. Here the CDR3 reads CASSYSGDEKLFF. In nucleotides, the CDR3 is TGTGCCAGCAGTTACTCGGGTGATGAAAAACTGTTTTTT.

The chain employs TRBV7-2 and TRBJ2-2; 7 bases map to TRBD1. The CDR3 is 14 residues long. Germline values: CDR1 SGHTA, CDR2 FQGNSA. Germline trimming cut 3 bases from V and 6 bases from J; bases unmatched to any gene: 4. For the CDR3, the DNA is TGTGCCAGCAGCTTTAACAGGGGTGCCGGGGAGCTGTTTTTT. This translates into CASSFNRGAGELFF.

This clonotype was recorded once. The junction shows a germline mismatch at one end, possibly a read error. This chain links TRBV7-2 with TRBJ1-4, with D possibly TRBD1 on 5 matching bases. This CDR3 contains 14 residues. Germline values: CDR1 SGHTA, CDR2 FQGNSA. CDR3 sequence (DNA): TGTGGCAGCAGCTTAGCAGGGCGGTCCGAAAAACTGTTTTTT. Amino acids: CGSSLAGRSEKLFF.

For this clonotype: One end of the junction is discordant with germline, which a read error may explain. V gene TRBV3-1 combines with J gene TRBJ1-1; the match to TRBD1 covers 8 bases. Looked up from germline, CDR1 is LGHDT and CDR2 is YNNKEL (reference sequence). This CDR3 comprises 17 residues. As DNA, the CDR3 is TGCGCCAGCAGCCCGGGGGACAGGCGACTCTGGAACACTGAAGCTTTCTTT. Protein sequence: CASSPGDRRLWNTEAFF.

In its sample, this clonotype was seen a few times. The CDR3 DNA follows: TGCGCCAGCAGCCCCACGGGGACCTCCTACAATGAGCAGTTCTTC. It translates to CASSPTGTSYNEQFF. The chain combines TRBV5-1 with TRBJ2-1; D may correspond to TRBD1 or TRBD2 (5 bases each). Trimming pared 4 bases from V and 0 bases from J, leaving 11 bases between. This CDR3 is built from 15 residues. CDR1 SGHRS and CDR2 YFSETQ come from the germline V gene.

This clonotype was found many times. The CDR3 reads CSASSFYYGYTF. CDR3 DNA: TGCAGTGCTAGTAGTTTCTACTATGGCTACACCTTC. This chain joins TRBV20-1 and TRBJ1-2; D remains unclear. Germline lookup yields CDR1 DFQATT and CDR2 SNEGSKA (reference sequence). This CDR3 has 12 residues. Trimming left V 3 bases short and J 3 bases short, with 8 bases between.

This clonotype was counted only a few times. The gene calls are TRBV10-3 and TRBJ2-3; TRBD2 agrees at 8 bases. Looked up from germline, CDR1 is ENHRY and CDR2 is SYGVKD. Trimming took 6 bases from V and 4 from J; bases not matched to a gene: 3. This CDR3 is built from 13 residues. The CDR3 loop reads CAISGGAADTQYF. DNA for the CDR3: TGTGCCATCAGCGGGGGGGCCGCAGATACGCAGTATTTT.

The gene calls are TRBV20-1 and TRBJ2-3; D is unresolved. The CDR3 has 15 amino acids. Germline V lookup: CDR1 DFQATT, CDR2 SNEGSKA (reference sequence). Trimming stripped 3 bases from V and 2 bases from J, with 15 bases between. The CDR3 DNA reads TGCAGTGCTAGTCTCCAGAGTAGCCCCACAGATACGCAGTATTTT. This sequence encodes CSASLQSSPTDTQYF.

This clonotype showed up many times. The chain uses TRBV20-1 and TRBJ2-1, with 11 bases matching TRBD1. Germline V gene sequence: CDR1 DFQATT, CDR2 SNEGSKA (reference sequence). Germline trimming cut 4 bases from V and 5 bases from J; bases unmatched to any gene: 4. This CDR3 contains 14 residues. The CDR3 region is CSATGTGGHNEQFF. The CDR3 DNA sequence: TGCAGTGCTACGGGGACAGGGGGACACAATGAGCAGTTCTTC.